The sequence of this T cell receptor (beta chain) was determined in a study of T cell responses to AZD1222 COVID-19 vaccine. Across the whole study: Second doses were pooled across both intervals (about 4 or about 12 weeks). Overall study findings and caveats: Spike-spanning, vaccine-associated CD4 TCRs were dominant at 160-218 and 743-854.

Assay: immunoSEQ multiplex PCR; the TCRdb copy retains only in-frame clones and omits some. The repertoire holds about 180,000 clones, with 88% as singletons. On this clone itself: Its specificity is not known.

Germline assignment: CDR1 MDHEN and CDR2 SYDVKM. There are 15 residues in the CDR3. With 4 bases clipped from V and 4 bases from J, the junction kept 4 bases outside the gene matches. This rearrangement joins TRBV28 to TRBJ1-2; 12 bases map to TRBD1. The receptor comes from an adult in good health. The sequencing used peripheral blood, collected on day 0 of AZD1222 vaccination. The chain's CDR3 is CASSSGTGGFYGYTF. CDR3 DNA: TGTGCCAGCAGTTCCGGGACAGGGGGCTTCTATGGCTACACCTTC.